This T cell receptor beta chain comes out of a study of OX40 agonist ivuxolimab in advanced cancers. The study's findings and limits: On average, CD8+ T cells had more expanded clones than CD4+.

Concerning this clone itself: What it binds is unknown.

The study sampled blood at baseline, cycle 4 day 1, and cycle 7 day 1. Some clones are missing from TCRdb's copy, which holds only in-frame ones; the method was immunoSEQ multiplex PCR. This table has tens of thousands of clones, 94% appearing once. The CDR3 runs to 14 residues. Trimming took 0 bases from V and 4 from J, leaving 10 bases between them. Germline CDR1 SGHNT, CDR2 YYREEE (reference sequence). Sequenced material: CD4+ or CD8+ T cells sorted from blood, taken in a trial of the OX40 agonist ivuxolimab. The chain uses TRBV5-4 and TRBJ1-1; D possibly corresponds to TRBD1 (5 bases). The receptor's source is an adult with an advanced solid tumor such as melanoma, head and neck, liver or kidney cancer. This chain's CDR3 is CASSLGGVGTEAFF. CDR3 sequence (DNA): TGTGCCAGCAGCTTGGGGGGCGTGGGCACTGAAGCTTTCTTT. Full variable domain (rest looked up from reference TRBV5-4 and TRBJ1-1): ETGVTQSPTHLIKTRGQQVTLRCSSQSGHNTVSWYQQALGQGPQFIFQYYREEENGRGNFPPRFSGLQFPNYSSELNVNALELDDSALYLCASSLGGVGTEAFFGQGTRLTVV.